Shown below are 3 T cell receptor beta chains from a single sample sequenced in a study of blood T cell repertoires in COVID-19. The assay was immunoSEQ multiplex PCR, and TCRdb's table has in-frame clones only and misses some. The table lists 45,000 to 50,000 clones, about 83% of them singletons. The sample consisted of peripheral blood. The receptors originated from a man older than 75 in a cohort sampled during active COVID-19.

This clone turned up a few times. Additional DNA sequences in this sample encode the identical CDR3. This chain connects TRBV28 to TRBJ1-2; 8 bases are a match to TRBD1. This CDR3 contains 15 residues. The germline gives CDR1 MDHEN, CDR2 SYDVKM. J was trimmed by 6 bases and V by 4 bases; bases with no gene match: 10. The DNA for the CDR3 is TGTGCCAGCAGTTCGCCGGGACAGGCTAAGCATGGCTACACCTTC. This translates into CASSSPGQAKHGYTF.

V and J are TRBV19 and TRBJ1-5, with 10 bases fitting TRBD1. The junction had 9 bases not matched to a gene; V was cut back by 4 bases and J by 6 bases. This CDR3 comprises 16 residues. CDR1 LNHDA and CDR2 SQIVND come from the germline V gene (reference sequence). The CDR3: CASSNGQGDVVQPQHF. The DNA of the CDR3 is TGTGCCAGTAGTAACGGACAGGGGGATGTAGTTCAGCCCCAGCATTTT.

This chain links TRBV4-1 with TRBJ1-6, with a weak D call TRBD1 (6 bases). The CDR3 has 16 residues. V was clipped by 0 bases and J by 3 bases, with 9 bases between them. Germline assignment: CDR1 MGHRA and CDR2 YSYEKL. The CDR3 DNA is TGCGCCAGCAGCCAAGAGGACAGACTCTATAATTCACCCCTCCACTTT. It translates to CASSQEDRLYNSPLHF.